This TCR beta chain was identified during a study of beta chain features in type 1 diabetes (dated 2018 in TCRdb). General notes on the study: No differences in mean age, gender distribution, total cell number or subset yield were found between patients and healthy donors. A total of about 110 million sorted cells were examined across all samples, and the number of cells per subset was strongly correlated with RNA yield. In the study, TCRB repertoires of sorted circulating CD4+ T cell subsets from recently diagnosed type 1 diabetes patients were compared with those of matched healthy donors. Regulatory and stem cell-like memory subsets were obtained from only 8 patients and roughly 8 healthy donors, while naive and central memory subsets were obtained from all 30 or so donors.

The investigation overall reported the following: Naive, central memory and regulatory TCRB repertoires appeared to be more similar among patients than among healthy donors. HLA sub-analyses involved small numbers of individuals, so any influence of HLA type on TCRB rearrangement remained unresolved. Because cDNA was sequenced instead of genomic DNA, highly expressing activated cells could be over-represented, though the groups showed no difference in activation or CD3 levels. PCR might favor shorter templates, but patient and control samples were amplified and corrected together, so any skew would affect both groups equally. A moderate but significant shortening of TCRB CDR3 length was observed in type 1 diabetes patients in all four CD4+ subsets. At VDJ recombination sites, type 1 diabetes patients had fewer insertions and more deleted nucleotides, which implies abnormalities in thymic rearrangement.

Each donor gave one peripheral blood draw, about 110 mL on average, collected into heparinised tubes. Using a panel that included CD45RO, CCR7, CD25, CD127, CD95 and CD27, naive, central memory, regulatory and stem cell-like memory CD4+ T cells were sorted on a BD FACSAria II. Every sorted population had a purity above 95%. Right away, PBMCs were isolated by Lymphoprep density gradient centrifugation and were stained directly, with no culture step. To minimize batch effects, samples were stained and sorted in pairs, one healthy donor with one patient per experiment. The High Capacity cDNA Reverse Transcription Kit was used to reverse transcribe all of the isolated RNA, meaning that expressed TCRB transcripts were what got sequenced. Naive, central memory and regulatory T cell samples underwent deep immunoSEQ sequencing, averaging roughly 3.4 million total reads per sample. Sorted cells were lysed in RLT buffer and RNA was extracted with DNase-treated RNeasy Micro or Mini kits, depending on cell number. Each cell subset was processed separately to prevent cross-contamination, with patient and healthy donor samples processed together. Using the immunoSEQ multiplex PCR, TCRB sequences were amplified from cDNA into 87-bp fragments spanning the CDR3 region. Sequencing of the amplicons was done on the Illumina HiSeq platform. As for the authors' bioinformatics: PCR bias was corrected computationally using synthetic template baselines, and reads within Hamming distance 2 were collapsed, with unmergeable singletons discarded. By aligning reads against IMGT, V, D and J genes, CDR3 length, and insertions or deletions at six rearrangement sites were assigned. Clonotype counts were normalized to sorted cell number within each subset before computing true diversity and Gini coefficients with the tcR R package. The overlap coefficient, calculated on TCRB nucleotide sequences, was used to quantify repertoire sharing. TCRdb limited this immuneACCESS table to in-frame rearrangements with V and J called. A share of clones is missing; checked studies link under half to unresolved V genes, and the rest is unexplained. Clone size and V and J calls were adopted from that table, with D and trimming inferred from the DNA. This sample gives roughly 180,000 clones in total; about 13% of them show up just once. 0.5% to 0.75% of the sample lies in the top ten.

Looking up the germline V gene yields CDR1 SGHAT and CDR2 FQNNGV. V has 5 bases trimmed and J has 4 bases trimmed; junction bases matching no gene number 10. The cysteine opens and the phenylalanine closes a CDR3 of 16 amino acids. Just CDR3 DNA is preserved here, 48 bases in frame from base 1. Points on this clone: The specificity of this receptor is unknown. No per-base quality is available; no much larger clone lies one base away.

The clonotype was recovered from a woman between 18 and 30 years old in good health. The sequenced material came from central memory CD4+ T cells from blood. The receptor chain draws on TRBV11-2 and TRBJ2-7; 11 bases in the middle match TRBD2. At the DNA level, the sequence is TGTGCCAGCAGCCACAGACGAACTAGCGGGGGATACGAGCAGTACTTC. It translates as CASSHRRTSGGYEQYF.